What follows describes a single T cell receptor (beta chain). Its target is unknown. This specimen comes from a study of cytomegalovirus exposure and HLA in healthy donors. Findings and caveats of the study: The authors later found TCR association rates varying by HLA locus, with DRB1 most and HLA-C fewest. Another analysis was done later, and it associated approximately 15,000 TCR beta sequences with HLA alleles at 0.05 false discovery rate. CMV serostatus was the sole immune exposure data available.

Germline V gene lookup returns CDR1 SEHNR and CDR2 FQNEAQ (reference sequence). The junction had 7 bases not matched to a gene; V was cut back by 4 bases and J by 4 bases. The CDR3 has 15 residues. With 60 Vbeta and 13 Jbeta primers, the PCR was carried out. Repertoires were generated with immunoSEQ multiplex PCR, while TCRdb's copy carries only in-frame clones and drops some. The sample includes some 140,000 clones, approximately 80% of them seen just once. While unrecorded immune exposures were likely, the donors were nominally healthy when sampled. This sequence was found in a man in his thirties or forties in good health and CMV-seropositive. The sample was PBMCs. The chain has TRBV7-9 and TRBJ2-7, with 10 bases identical to TRBD2. The CDR3 sequence: CASSSTSGKSYEQYF. CDR3 nucleotides: TGTGCCAGCAGCTCCACTAGCGGGAAGTCTTACGAGCAGTACTTC.